The clone carrying this T cell receptor (beta chain) was observed a handful of times. TCRdb re-called the RT-PCR reads with MiXCR, one entry per CDR3 protein. The data show about a million distinct CDR3 sequences, approximately 18% seen once. This CDR3 has 13 amino acids. Germline-derived CDR1 and CDR2 are SEHNR and FQNEAQ (reference sequence). V lost 6 bases and J lost 3, with 11 bases in between. The sample belongs to a study of patients and donors after allogeneic stem cell transplantation. The receptor was derived from a human donor who was either an allogeneic HSCT recipient or a stem cell or donor lymphocyte infusion donor (not recorded which). It is not recorded whose cells these are; they may come from a transplant donor. The chain links TRBV7-9 to TRBJ1-1; D not certain. Sequenced: blood, either unsorted or a sorted T cell fraction (not recorded which). CDR3 DNA: TGTGCCAGCAGTCATACAGACCACACTGAAGCTTTCTTT. It translates to CASSHTDHTEAFF.